A selection of T cell receptor beta chains follows, all from one sample in a study of T-cell memory formation after mild COVID-19. TCRdb passed the 5' RACE reads through MiXCR, listing each CDR3 protein once. Of 470,000 or so distinct CDR3 sequences listed, roughly 18% are singletons. Material: PBMCs or a T cell subset sorted from them (not recorded which). The source is a man younger than 30 who had mild COVID-19 (a few samples of this study predate the infection). Cell type and time point are not known. The CDR3 runs from the conserved cysteine through the conserved F or W. The D gene is left open where the match is weak. Clone size is stated in some rows and not others, as once, few, many or a class when expanded.

V: TRBV4-1; size: .; J: TRBJ1-5; D: .; DNA: TGCGCCAGCAGCCAGGCCGGGACGGCCTTCGGACAGCCCCAGCATTTT; CDR3: CASSQAGTAFGQPQHF
V: TRBV2; size: once; J: TRBJ1-6; D: .; DNA: TGTGCCAGCAGTGGACAAACTAGTTCACCCCTCCACTTT; CDR3: CASSGQTSSPLHF
V: TRBV7-2; size: .; J: TRBJ2-1; D: .; DNA: TGTGCCAGCAGCTTATGGGGATACAATGAGCAGTTCTTC; CDR3: CASSLWGYNEQFF
V: TRBV2; size: .; J: TRBJ2-5; D: .; DNA: TGTGCCAGCAGTGAGGGGTCTGCTAAGGGGGAGACCCAGTACTTC; CDR3: CASSEGSAKGETQYF
V: TRBV5-1; size: few; J: TRBJ2-6; D: .; DNA: TGCGCCAGCAGCTTGTCTAACAGAGGCTCTGGGGCCAACGTCCTGACTTTC; CDR3: CASSLSNRGSGANVLTF
V: TRBV11-2; size: .; J: TRBJ1-3; D: TRBD1; DNA: TGTGCCAGCAGCCCTAGGAGGACAGGGGAGAGTACTGGAAACACCATATATTTT; CDR3: CASSPRRTGESTGNTIYF
V: TRBV7-9; size: .; J: TRBJ2-5; D: .; DNA: TGTGCCAGCAGCTTGGCAGGCGTCGAGACCCAGTACTTC; CDR3: CASSLAGVETQYF
V: TRBV7-9; size: few; J: TRBJ1-1; D: TRBD1; DNA: TGTGCCAGCAAGCCACAGGGGGCGAACACTGAAGCTTTCTTT; CDR3: CASKPQGANTEAFF
V: TRBV6-5; size: .; J: TRBJ1-2; D: .; DNA: TGTGCCTACCCCTCGTGTGGCTACACCTTC; CDR3: CAYPSCGYTF
V: TRBV10-1; size: few; J: TRBJ2-7; D: TRBD2; DNA: TGCGCCAGCAGTGAATCGGGGGGCTCCTACGAGCAGTACTTC; CDR3: CASSESGGSYEQYF
V: TRBV20-1; size: many; J: TRBJ2-5; D: .; DNA: TGCAGTGCTAGAGGCGACAAGGGGATACTACAAGAGACCCAGTACTTC; CDR3: CSARGDKGILQETQYF
V: TRBV6-5; size: .; J: TRBJ1-1; D: .; DNA: TGTGCCAGCAGTTACGGGCGGGGGCGTAGCTCTGAAGCTTTCTTT; CDR3: CASSYGRGRSSEAFF
V: TRBV6-2/TRBV6-3; size: .; J: TRBJ2-1; D: .; DNA: TGTGCCACCATGGGGGGGCGAGTAGCCGAGCAGTTCTTC; CDR3: CATMGGRVAEQFF
V: TRBV4-3; size: .; J: TRBJ1-1; D: .; DNA: TGCGCCAGCAGCCAAGAGTGGAGGGGGGCTGAAGCTTTCTTT; CDR3: CASSQEWRGAEAFF
V: TRBV20-1; size: few; J: TRBJ1-6; D: TRBD1; DNA: TGCAGTGCAAGGGAGGGGGCACGCAATTCACCCCTCCACTTT; CDR3: CSAREGARNSPLHF
V: TRBV6-5; size: few; J: TRBJ2-2; D: .; DNA: TGTGCCAGCAGTTATCTGTCAGGCGGCACCGGGGAGCTGTTTTTT; CDR3: CASSYLSGGTGELFF
V: TRBV5-4; size: .; J: TRBJ1-2; D: .; DNA: TGTGCCAGCAGCATCCGGGACACATCTAACTATGGCTACACCTTC; CDR3: CASSIRDTSNYGYTF
V: TRBV6-2/TRBV6-3; size: .; J: TRBJ2-5; D: .; DNA: TGTGCCAGCGGTAAAGGGGAAGCGGTTCAAGAGACCCAGTACTTC; CDR3: CASGKGEAVQETQYF
V: TRBV4-3; size: few; J: TRBJ2-3; D: .; DNA: TGCGCCAGCAGCCAAGAAAACAGGATGATGCAGTATTTT; CDR3: CASSQENRMMQYF
V: TRBV7-9; size: few; J: TRBJ2-1; D: .; DNA: TGTGCCAGCAGCCCCCGGACTGAAATCTCCTACAATGAGCAGTTCTTC; CDR3: CASSPRTEISYNEQFF
V: TRBV6-1; size: .; J: TRBJ1-4; D: TRBD1; DNA: TGTGCCAGCAGTGTCCCGGGACAGGGAAATGAAAAACTGTTTTTT; CDR3: CASSVPGQGNEKLFF
V: TRBV28; size: few; J: TRBJ2-1; D: .; DNA: TGTGCCAGCAGTTTTGAAGGGTCGAATGAGCAGTTCTTC; CDR3: CASSFEGSNEQFF
V: TRBV4-3; size: .; J: TRBJ1-6; D: TRBD1; DNA: TGCGCCAGCAGCCAATGGACAGGAAATAATTCACCCCTCCACTTT; CDR3: CASSQWTGNNSPLHF
V: TRBV7-6; size: .; J: TRBJ2-3; D: .; DNA: TGTGCCAGCAGCTTATTAATGGGGTCCACAGATACGCAGTATTTT; CDR3: CASSLLMGSTDTQYF
V: TRBV5-4; size: few; J: TRBJ2-3; D: .; DNA: TGTGCCAGCACCGAAGAAGGGTCACTAAGCACAGATACGCAGTATTTT; CDR3: CASTEEGSLSTDTQYF
V: TRBV20-1; size: .; J: TRBJ2-5; D: .; DNA: TGCAGTGTTCCGGGAGATGGGGCCGAGACCCAGTACTTC; CDR3: CSVPGDGAETQYF
V: TRBV6-4; size: .; J: TRBJ1-2; D: .; DNA: TGTGCCAGCACTTGGAACTATGGCTACACCTTC; CDR3: CASTWNYGYTF
V: TRBV3-1; size: few; J: TRBJ2-3; D: .; DNA: TGTGCCAGCAGCCCTTCGGACGGGACAGATACGCAGTATTTT; CDR3: CASSPSDGTDTQYF
V: TRBV5-1; size: .; J: TRBJ2-3; D: TRBD2; DNA: TGCGCCAGCAGCCCGGGACTAGCGGGGGGGCCAGAAGATACGCAGTATTTT; CDR3: CASSPGLAGGPEDTQYF
V: TRBV11-2; size: few; J: TRBJ2-4; D: .; DNA: TGTGCCAGCAGCTTAGATCTAGGGGGTCAAAACATTCAGTACTTC; CDR3: CASSLDLGGQNIQYF
V: TRBV3-1; size: few; J: TRBJ2-3; D: .; DNA: TGTGCCAGCAGCCAAGATCTCCAGGTGGCAGATACGCAGTATTTT; CDR3: CASSQDLQVADTQYF
V: TRBV12-3/TRBV12-4; size: many; J: TRBJ2-1; D: TRBD2; DNA: TGTGCCAGCAGCCCCCCCCCGGGGGGGGAGCAGTTCTTC; CDR3: CASSPPPGGEQFF
V: TRBV7-2; size: few; J: TRBJ2-2; D: TRBD2; DNA: TGTGCCAGCAGCTATCGGGGGGTGAACACCGGGGAGCTGTTTTTT; CDR3: CASSYRGVNTGELFF
V: TRBV4-3; size: .; J: TRBJ1-4; D: TRBD1; DNA: TGCGCCAGCAGCCCAGATCCGGGACAGGGCGGCGAAAAACTGTTTTTT; CDR3: CASSPDPGQGGEKLFF
V: TRBV12-3/TRBV12-4; size: few; J: TRBJ2-3; D: .; DNA: TGTGCCAGCAGGTCCGGCCCAGATACGCAGTATTTT; CDR3: CASRSGPDTQYF
V: TRBV5-1; size: few; J: TRBJ2-1; D: TRBD1; DNA: TGCGCCAGCAGCTCGGGACAGCCCTACAATGAGCAGTTCTTC; CDR3: CASSSGQPYNEQFF
V: TRBV10-3; size: few; J: TRBJ1-1; D: TRBD1; DNA: TGTGCCATCAGTGAGTCGACGGACAGGGAAGCTTTCTTT; CDR3: CAISESTDREAFF
V: TRBV6-2/TRBV6-3; size: .; J: TRBJ1-6; D: .; DNA: TGTGCCAGCAGCCTCAGGGACGGCTCCTATAATTCACCCCTCCACTTT; CDR3: CASSLRDGSYNSPLHF
V: TRBV5-4; size: few; J: TRBJ2-1; D: TRBD2; DNA: TGTGCCATTAGGACTAGCCCCCAGGGAGAGCAGTTCTTC; CDR3: CAIRTSPQGEQFF
V: TRBV6-2/TRBV6-3; size: .; J: TRBJ2-2; D: .; DNA: TGTGCCAGCACCTTCGGACAGTACACCGGGGAGCTGTTTTTT; CDR3: CASTFGQYTGELFF
V: TRBV7-7; size: few; J: TRBJ2-2; D: .; DNA: TGTGCTAGCAGCTTAATCGGCCAGGGGGGGCCCGGGGAGCTGTTTTTT; CDR3: CASSLIGQGGPGELFF
V: TRBV20-1; size: few; J: TRBJ2-5; D: .; DNA: TGCAGCGCCGGGACCCTAGAGACCCAGTACTTC; CDR3: CSAGTLETQYF
V: TRBV12-3/TRBV12-4; size: .; J: TRBJ1-4; D: .; DNA: TGTGCCAGCAGGCAGGGAGGTGCAACTAATGAAAAACTGTTTTTT; CDR3: CASRQGGATNEKLFF
V: TRBV27; size: once; J: TRBJ2-5; D: .; DNA: TGTGCCAGCAGACTGGGACTGCAGCAAGAGACCCAGTACTTC; CDR3: CASRLGLQQETQYF
V: TRBV7-2; size: many; J: TRBJ2-1; D: .; DNA: TGTGCCAGCAGCGTCAGGGGACGGGGGGAACCCTACAATGAGCAGTTCTTC; CDR3: CASSVRGRGEPYNEQFF
V: TRBV28; size: .; J: TRBJ1-5; D: .; DNA: TGTGCCAGCAGTCATTGGGAGACCAATCAGCCCCAGCATTTT; CDR3: CASSHWETNQPQHF